This T cell receptor (beta chain) was captured by sequencing in a study of OX40 agonist ivuxolimab in advanced cancers. As concerns this clone: The antigen is unknown.

Study-level findings and limits: CD8+ T cells (on average) carried more expanded clones than CD4+ T cells.

Individuals having autoimmune disease history or systemic immunosuppression were not enrolled. V dropped 1 base and J dropped 4 bases, with 23 bases sitting between them. Germline lookup yields CDR1 LGHNA and CDR2 YSLEER. The CDR3 consists of 19 residues. Profiled with immunoSEQ multiplex PCR; TCRdb holds only in-frame clones, not every one. The sample lists 65,000 to 70,000 clones; about 90% were seen once. The receptor was isolated from an adult with an advanced solid tumor such as melanoma, head and neck, liver or kidney cancer. This chain uses TRBV4-3 with TRBJ2-1, with a tentative D call TRBD2 (6 bases). The sample was CD4+ or CD8+ T cells sorted from blood, taken in a trial of the OX40 agonist ivuxolimab. The CDR3 DNA follows: TGCGCCAGCAGCCAAGGCGGGACTCCCAGTTGGAGCAGGTACAATGAGCAGTTCTTC. Amino acid sequence: CASSQGGTPSWSRYNEQFF.